This is a list of T cell receptor beta chains from one sample in a study of T cell responses to AZD1222 COVID-19 vaccine. The assay was immunoSEQ multiplex PCR, and TCRdb's table has in-frame clones only and misses some. The sample lists 40,000 to 55,000 clones; less than 95% were seen once. This specimen consisted of peripheral blood, obtained 28 days after the second AZD1222 dose. The receptors were sampled from an adult who received the AZD1222 COVID-19 vaccine. Each CDR3 is given with its conserved first and last residue. Each record gives: CDR3 DNA, CDR3 protein, V gene, J gene, D gene, CDR3 length, clone size. A D gene is named only where the DNA matches it firmly. A row's size may be missing; if present it is once, few, many or a size class.

cdr3_nt: TGTGCCAGCAGCTCCCTACAGGGGGCTTATGGCTACACCTTC; cdr3_aa: CASSSLQGAYGYTF; v_call: TRBV7-2; j_call: TRBJ1-2; d_call: TRBD1; cdr3_length: 14; clone_size: NA
cdr3_nt: TGTGCCAGCAGCTTAGCTTGGGGACTAGCGGGGACGGGCACAGATACGCAGTATTTT; cdr3_aa: CASSLAWGLAGTGTDTQYF; v_call: TRBV7-2; j_call: TRBJ2-3; d_call: TRBD2; cdr3_length: 19; clone_size: NA
cdr3_nt: TGTGCCAGCAGTTACGGGACAGGGGTAACTGAAGCTTTCTTT; cdr3_aa: CASSYGTGVTEAFF; v_call: TRBV6-5; j_call: TRBJ1-1; d_call: TRBD1; cdr3_length: 14; clone_size: NA
cdr3_nt: TGTGCCAGCAGCACCCGTCGTGCGAGGGGCTCTGAAGCTTTCTTT; cdr3_aa: CASSTRRARGSEAFF; v_call: TRBV14; j_call: TRBJ1-1; d_call: NA; cdr3_length: 15; clone_size: NA
cdr3_nt: TGTGCCTGGAGTGTCAGGGTCCATCAGCCCCAGCATTTT; cdr3_aa: CAWSVRVHQPQHF; v_call: TRBV30; j_call: TRBJ1-5; d_call: NA; cdr3_length: 13; clone_size: NA
cdr3_nt: TGCGCCAGCAGCCTCGGGACAGCCGCGGCCTACGAGCAGTACTTC; cdr3_aa: CASSLGTAAAYEQYF; v_call: TRBV5-1; j_call: TRBJ2-7; d_call: TRBD1; cdr3_length: 15; clone_size: NA
cdr3_nt: TGCGCCAGCAGGGTGACAGGGGAAGAGACCCAGTACTTC; cdr3_aa: CASRVTGEETQYF; v_call: TRBV5-1; j_call: TRBJ2-5; d_call: TRBD1; cdr3_length: 13; clone_size: NA
cdr3_nt: TGCGCCAGCAGCCCTTCCCAGGGCAATCAGCCCCAGCATTTT; cdr3_aa: CASSPSQGNQPQHF; v_call: TRBV4-3; j_call: TRBJ1-5; d_call: NA; cdr3_length: 14; clone_size: NA
cdr3_nt: TGTGCCAGCAGTGTACAGGGTGAGTACCAGCCCCAGCATTTT; cdr3_aa: CASSVQGEYQPQHF; v_call: TRBV6-4; j_call: TRBJ1-5; d_call: NA; cdr3_length: 14; clone_size: NA
cdr3_nt: TGTGCCAGCAGTGAAAGAGAGCACTATGGCTACACCTTC; cdr3_aa: CASSEREHYGYTF; v_call: TRBV6-1; j_call: TRBJ1-2; d_call: NA; cdr3_length: 13; clone_size: NA
cdr3_nt: TGTGCCAGTAGTATTGGGGGGCAGGGCCGCAATGAGCAGTTCTTC; cdr3_aa: CASSIGGQGRNEQFF; v_call: TRBV19; j_call: TRBJ2-1; d_call: NA; cdr3_length: 15; clone_size: NA
cdr3_nt: TGTGCCAGCAGCCGCACTAGCGGGGGGGTTTTTTCGTACCAAGAGACCCAGTACTTC; cdr3_aa: CASSRTSGGVFSYQETQYF; v_call: TRBV3-1/TRBV3-2; j_call: TRBJ2-5; d_call: TRBD2; cdr3_length: 19; clone_size: NA
cdr3_nt: TGTGCCAGCAGTTGGGGAAGGGTAGAAGATACGCAGTATTTT; cdr3_aa: CASSWGRVEDTQYF; v_call: TRBV27; j_call: TRBJ2-3; d_call: NA; cdr3_length: 14; clone_size: NA
cdr3_nt: TGTGCCAGCAGCGCTGGGCTATGGGCCACTGAAGCTTTCTTT; cdr3_aa: CASSAGLWATEAFF; v_call: TRBV9; j_call: TRBJ1-1; d_call: NA; cdr3_length: 14; clone_size: NA
cdr3_nt: TGTGCCAGCAGCTTATCCAAGAGGGGCTACGAGCAGTACTTC; cdr3_aa: CASSLSKRGYEQYF; v_call: TRBV7-2; j_call: TRBJ2-7; d_call: NA; cdr3_length: 14; clone_size: NA
cdr3_nt: TGTGCCAGCAGCTTAACCCTGGACAGTGGCAAAGCAGAGACCCAGTACTTC; cdr3_aa: CASSLTLDSGKAETQYF; v_call: TRBV7-9; j_call: TRBJ2-5; d_call: NA; cdr3_length: 17; clone_size: NA
cdr3_nt: TGCAGCGTTCGAGGGACAGGCGAAAAACTGTTTTTT; cdr3_aa: CSVRGTGEKLFF; v_call: TRBV29-1; j_call: TRBJ1-4; d_call: TRBD1; cdr3_length: 12; clone_size: NA
cdr3_nt: TGTGCCAGCAGCTTAGACGCCCTGGGTGGAGAGACCCAGTACTTC; cdr3_aa: CASSLDALGGETQYF; v_call: TRBV7-9; j_call: TRBJ2-5; d_call: NA; cdr3_length: 15; clone_size: NA
cdr3_nt: TGTGCCAGCAGCTTAGATCCGTCGGAGAATGAAAAACTGTTTTTT; cdr3_aa: CASSLDPSENEKLFF; v_call: TRBV11-2; j_call: TRBJ1-4; d_call: NA; cdr3_length: 15; clone_size: NA
cdr3_nt: TGTGCCAGCAGGGGGGGGCTGGGAATCTACAATGAGCAGTTCTTC; cdr3_aa: CASRGGLGIYNEQFF; v_call: TRBV7-2; j_call: TRBJ2-1; d_call: NA; cdr3_length: 15; clone_size: NA
cdr3_nt: TGTGCCAGCAGCTTACAAGAGGTCGGTACTTCCTACGAGCAGTACTTC; cdr3_aa: CASSLQEVGTSYEQYF; v_call: TRBV7-2; j_call: TRBJ2-7; d_call: NA; cdr3_length: 16; clone_size: NA
cdr3_nt: TGTGCCAGCAGCAGGACAGTAAAGGGCCGTGAAAAACTGTTTTTT; cdr3_aa: CASSRTVKGREKLFF; v_call: TRBV5-8; j_call: TRBJ1-4; d_call: NA; cdr3_length: 15; clone_size: NA
cdr3_nt: TGTGCCAGCAGCTATACAGGGAACACTGAAGCTTTCTTT; cdr3_aa: CASSYTGNTEAFF; v_call: TRBV3-1/TRBV3-2; j_call: TRBJ1-1; d_call: NA; cdr3_length: 13; clone_size: NA
cdr3_nt: TGTGCCAGCAGTTTAGGACAGAGGGAGACCCAGTACTTC; cdr3_aa: CASSLGQRETQYF; v_call: TRBV6-5; j_call: TRBJ2-5; d_call: NA; cdr3_length: 13; clone_size: NA
cdr3_nt: TGTGCCAGCAGCTCCCAGACAGTGAACACTGAAGCTTTCTTT; cdr3_aa: CASSSQTVNTEAFF; v_call: TRBV7-8; j_call: TRBJ1-1; d_call: NA; cdr3_length: 14; clone_size: NA
cdr3_nt: TGCAGCGTTGACAGGTATTACATGAACACTGAAGCTTTCTTT; cdr3_aa: CSVDRYYMNTEAFF; v_call: TRBV29-1; j_call: TRBJ1-1; d_call: NA; cdr3_length: 14; clone_size: once
cdr3_nt: TGCGCCAGCAGCTTGGAAGGGACAGCCTACGAGCAGTACTTC; cdr3_aa: CASSLEGTAYEQYF; v_call: TRBV5-1; j_call: TRBJ2-7; d_call: TRBD1; cdr3_length: 14; clone_size: NA
cdr3_nt: TGTGCCAGCAGCCTCCCCGGGACTCGCGAGCAGTATTTT; cdr3_aa: CASSLPGTREQYF; v_call: TRBV3-1/TRBV3-2; j_call: TRBJ2-3; d_call: NA; cdr3_length: 13; clone_size: NA
cdr3_nt: TGTGCCAGCTCCAGGGTCAATCAGCCCCAGCATTTT; cdr3_aa: CASSRVNQPQHF; v_call: TRBV7-2; j_call: TRBJ1-5; d_call: NA; cdr3_length: 12; clone_size: NA
cdr3_nt: TGTGCCAGCAGCTTAGGTCCAGGGGCTAACTATGGCTACACCTTC; cdr3_aa: CASSLGPGANYGYTF; v_call: TRBV7-8; j_call: TRBJ1-2; d_call: NA; cdr3_length: 15; clone_size: NA
cdr3_nt: TGTGCCAGCTCGGCGGACAGAGCTGAAGCTTTCTTT; cdr3_aa: CASSADRAEAFF; v_call: TRBV18; j_call: TRBJ1-1; d_call: NA; cdr3_length: 12; clone_size: NA
cdr3_nt: TGTGCCAGCAAGAGGGCCGGGGCACCCCTCCACTTT; cdr3_aa: CASKRAGAPLHF; v_call: TRBV2; j_call: TRBJ1-6; d_call: NA; cdr3_length: 12; clone_size: NA
cdr3_nt: TGTGCCAGTATCCCAGGTGACCGGGGAGACTATGGCTACACCTTC; cdr3_aa: CASIPGDRGDYGYTF; v_call: TRBV19; j_call: TRBJ1-2; d_call: NA; cdr3_length: 15; clone_size: NA
cdr3_nt: TGTGCCAGCAGCCTATTCGACCCAACTTACGAGCAGTACTTC; cdr3_aa: CASSLFDPTYEQYF; v_call: TRBV6-2/TRBV6-3; j_call: TRBJ2-7; d_call: NA; cdr3_length: 14; clone_size: NA
cdr3_nt: TGTGCCACCAGCAGCTCCGGGACTAGCCCTGAGACCCAGTACTTC; cdr3_aa: CATSSSGTSPETQYF; v_call: TRBV15; j_call: TRBJ2-5; d_call: TRBD2; cdr3_length: 15; clone_size: NA